The present T cell receptor (beta chain) was sequenced within a study of identical twins. The ends were cut back, 0 bases at V and 11 bases at J, with 17 bases in the middle. This CDR3 spans 14 amino acids. CDR1 and CDR2 from the germline V gene are DFQATT and SNEGSKA (reference sequence). For this clonotype: The target antigen is unknown.

TCRdb analysed the 5' RACE reads with MiXCR anew, one entry per CDR3 protein. Among 550,000 to 800,000 distinct CDR3 sequences listed, just over 7% were seen once. The study, taken as a whole, reports: While abundant cord blood beta clonotypes carried fewer insertions, memory repertoires showed no such pattern. Modelling underestimated the level of out-of-frame TCR alpha sharing observed in monozygotic twins. The study reached conclusions through statistical analysis that was cross-sectional, not following the same donors.

Another study also made use of these data, one on yellow fever vaccine responses in identical twins. This second study says: Twins showed a vaccine T cell response that reportedly seemed partly convergent, partly personalized.

This chain uses TRBV20-1 with TRBJ2-1; a weak D match, TRBD2 (6 bases). This receptor was taken from a woman in her late teens or twenties in good health. The sample comprised PBMCs. The CDR3 spells CSARDWSVGGKQFF. CDR3 nucleotides: TGCAGTGCTAGAGACTGGAGTGTGGGGGGTAAGCAGTTCTTC.